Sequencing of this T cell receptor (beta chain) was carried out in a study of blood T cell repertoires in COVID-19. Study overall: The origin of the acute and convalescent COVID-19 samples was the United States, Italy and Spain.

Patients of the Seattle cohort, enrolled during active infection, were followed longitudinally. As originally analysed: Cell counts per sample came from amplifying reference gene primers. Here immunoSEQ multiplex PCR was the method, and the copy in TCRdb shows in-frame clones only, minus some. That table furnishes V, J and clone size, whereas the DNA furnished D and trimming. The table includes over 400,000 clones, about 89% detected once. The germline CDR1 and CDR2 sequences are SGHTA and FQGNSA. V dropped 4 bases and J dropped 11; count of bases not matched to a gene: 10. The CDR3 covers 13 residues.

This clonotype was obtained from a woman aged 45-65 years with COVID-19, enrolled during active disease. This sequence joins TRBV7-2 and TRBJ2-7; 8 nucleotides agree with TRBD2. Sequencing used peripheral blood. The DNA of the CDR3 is TGTGCCAGCAGCTCCACCCGGGGGGGTACTAAGTACTTC. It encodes CASSSTRGGTKYF.